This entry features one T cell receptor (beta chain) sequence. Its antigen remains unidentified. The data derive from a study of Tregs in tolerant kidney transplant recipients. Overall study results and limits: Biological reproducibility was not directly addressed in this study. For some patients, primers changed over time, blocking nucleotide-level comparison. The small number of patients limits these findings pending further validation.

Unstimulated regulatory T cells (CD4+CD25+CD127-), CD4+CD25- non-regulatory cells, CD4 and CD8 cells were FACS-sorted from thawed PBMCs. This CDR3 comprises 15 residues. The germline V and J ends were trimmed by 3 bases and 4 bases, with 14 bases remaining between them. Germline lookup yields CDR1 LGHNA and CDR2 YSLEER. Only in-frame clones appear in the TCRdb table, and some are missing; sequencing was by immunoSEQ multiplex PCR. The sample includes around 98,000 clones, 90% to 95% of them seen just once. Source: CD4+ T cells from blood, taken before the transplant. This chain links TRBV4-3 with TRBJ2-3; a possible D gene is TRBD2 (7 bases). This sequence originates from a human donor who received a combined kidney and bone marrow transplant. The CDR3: CASSHGGARPDTQYF. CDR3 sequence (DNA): TGCGCCAGCAGCCATGGGGGGGCCCGGCCAGATACGCAGTATTTT.